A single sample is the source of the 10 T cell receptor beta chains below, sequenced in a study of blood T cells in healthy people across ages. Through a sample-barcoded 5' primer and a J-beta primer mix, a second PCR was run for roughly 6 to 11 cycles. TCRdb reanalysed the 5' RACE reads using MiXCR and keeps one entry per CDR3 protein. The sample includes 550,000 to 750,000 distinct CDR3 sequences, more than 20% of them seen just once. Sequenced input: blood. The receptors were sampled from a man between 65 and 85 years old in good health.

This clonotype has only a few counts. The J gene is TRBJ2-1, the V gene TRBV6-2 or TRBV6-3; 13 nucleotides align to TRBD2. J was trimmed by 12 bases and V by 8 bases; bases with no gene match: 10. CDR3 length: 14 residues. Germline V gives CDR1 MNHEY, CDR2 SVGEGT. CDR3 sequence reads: CASETGLAGFGQFF. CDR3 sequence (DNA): TGTGCCAGCGAAACGGGACTAGCGGGGTTCGGGCAGTTCTTC.

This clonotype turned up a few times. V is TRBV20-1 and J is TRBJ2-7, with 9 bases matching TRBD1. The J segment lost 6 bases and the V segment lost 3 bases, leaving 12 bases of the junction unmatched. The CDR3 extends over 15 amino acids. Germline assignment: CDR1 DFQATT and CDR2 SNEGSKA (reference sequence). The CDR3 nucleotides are TGCAGTGCTAGTGGAGGGACAGGGCCCAAGTCCGAGCAGTACTTC. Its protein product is CSASGGTGPKSEQYF.

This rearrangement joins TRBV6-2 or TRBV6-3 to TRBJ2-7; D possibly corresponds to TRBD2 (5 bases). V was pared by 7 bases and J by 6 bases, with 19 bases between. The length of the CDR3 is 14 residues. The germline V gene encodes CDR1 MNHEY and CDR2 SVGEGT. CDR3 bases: TGTGCCAGCAACCAGAGAGAGGGCGCGGGCGAGCAGTACTTC. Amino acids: CASNQREGAGEQYF.

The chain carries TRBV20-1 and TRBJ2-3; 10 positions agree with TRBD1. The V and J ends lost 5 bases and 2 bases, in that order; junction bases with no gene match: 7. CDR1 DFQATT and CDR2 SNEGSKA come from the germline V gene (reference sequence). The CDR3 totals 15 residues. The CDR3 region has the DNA TGCAGTGCTTCGCCCGGGACAGGGGCCACAGATACGCAGTATTTT. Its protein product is CSASPGTGATDTQYF.

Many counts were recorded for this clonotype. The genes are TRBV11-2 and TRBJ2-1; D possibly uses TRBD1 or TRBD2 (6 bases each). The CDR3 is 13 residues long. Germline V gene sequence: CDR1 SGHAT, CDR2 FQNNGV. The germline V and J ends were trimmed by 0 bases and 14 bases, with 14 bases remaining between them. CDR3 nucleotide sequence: TGTGCCAGCAGCTTAGATCCGGGGGCTAGTGAGTTCTTC. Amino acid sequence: CASSLDPGASEFF.

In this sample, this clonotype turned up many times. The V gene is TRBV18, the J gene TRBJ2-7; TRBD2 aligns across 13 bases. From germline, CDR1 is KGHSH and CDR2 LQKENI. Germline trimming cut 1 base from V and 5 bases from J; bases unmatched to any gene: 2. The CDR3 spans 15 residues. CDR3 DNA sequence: TGTGCCAGCTCACCACGGACTAGCGGGAGCCACGAGCAGTACTTC. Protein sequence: CASSPRTSGSHEQYF.

The CDR3 protein is CASSFGGPNTEAFF. As DNA, the CDR3 is TGTGCCAGCAGCTTTGGGGGTCCCAACACTGAAGCTTTCTTT. The chain is built from TRBV7-2 and TRBJ1-1; tentatively, D is TRBD1 (5 bases). The CDR3 runs to 14 residues. Germline CDR1 reads SGHTA; CDR2 reads FQGNSA. V lost 3 bases to trimming and J lost 2 bases, with 10 bases between them.

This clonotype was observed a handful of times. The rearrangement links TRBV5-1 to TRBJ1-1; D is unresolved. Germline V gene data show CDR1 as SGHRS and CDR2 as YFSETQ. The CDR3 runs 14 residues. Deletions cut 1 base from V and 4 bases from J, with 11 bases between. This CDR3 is CASSLQSGGTEAFF. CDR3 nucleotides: TGCGCCAGCAGCTTGCAATCAGGAGGCACTGAAGCTTTCTTT. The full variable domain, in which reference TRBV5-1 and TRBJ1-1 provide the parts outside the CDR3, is KAGVTQTPRYLIKTRGQQVTLSCSPISGHRSVSWYQQTPGQGLQFLFEYFSETQRNKGNFPGRFSGRQFSNSRSEMNVSTLELGDSALYLCASSLQSGGTEAFFGQGTRLTVV.

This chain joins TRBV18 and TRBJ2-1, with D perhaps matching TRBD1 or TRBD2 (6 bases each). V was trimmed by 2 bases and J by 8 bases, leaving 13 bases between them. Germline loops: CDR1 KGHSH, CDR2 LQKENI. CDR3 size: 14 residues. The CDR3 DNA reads TGTGCCAGCTCACCAGGGATCGGGGGCGATGAGCAGTTCTTC. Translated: CASSPGIGGDEQFF.

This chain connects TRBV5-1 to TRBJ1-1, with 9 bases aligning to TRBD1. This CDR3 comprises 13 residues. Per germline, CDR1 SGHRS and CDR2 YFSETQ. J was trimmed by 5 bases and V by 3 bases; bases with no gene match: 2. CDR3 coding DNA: TGCGCCAGCAGCTGGACAGGGGAGACTGAAGCTTTCTTT. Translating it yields CASSWTGETEAFF.